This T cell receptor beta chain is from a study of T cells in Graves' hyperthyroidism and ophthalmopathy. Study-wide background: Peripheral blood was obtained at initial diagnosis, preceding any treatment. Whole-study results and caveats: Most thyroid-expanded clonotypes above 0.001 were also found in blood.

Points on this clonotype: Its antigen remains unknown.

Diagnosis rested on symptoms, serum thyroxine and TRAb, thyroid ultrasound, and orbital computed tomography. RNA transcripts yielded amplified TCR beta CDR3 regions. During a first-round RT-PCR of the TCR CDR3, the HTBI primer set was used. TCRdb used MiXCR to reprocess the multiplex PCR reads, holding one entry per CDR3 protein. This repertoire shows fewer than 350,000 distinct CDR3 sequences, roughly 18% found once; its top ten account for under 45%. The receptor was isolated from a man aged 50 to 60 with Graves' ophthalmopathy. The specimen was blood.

Written as DNA, the CDR3 is TGTGCCATCAGTGACCAGACGGCCAAAAACATTCAGTACTTC. Translation: CAISDQTAKNIQYF. The chain carries TRBV10-3 and TRBJ2-4; D gene ambiguous. From germline, CDR1 is ENHRY and CDR2 SYGVKD. The CDR3 consists of 14 residues. With 3 bases removed from V and 1 base from J, the gap between germline ends came to 7 bases.